These 18 T cell receptor beta chains came from one sample sequenced in a study of blood T cell repertoires in COVID-19. Only in-frame clones appear in the TCRdb table, and some are missing; sequencing was by immunoSEQ multiplex PCR. The table has 200,000 to 300,000 clones, more than 70% seen once; the top ten hold approximately 2.5%. Sequenced material: PBMCs or T cells enriched from blood (not recorded which). The receptors stem from a woman aged 40 to 50 with acute COVID-19.

The chain has TRBV10-2 and TRBJ1-5; D is unclear. The V gene's germline CDR1 is WSHSY and CDR2 SAAADI. The CDR3 sequence is 14 residues long. V lost 0 bases, J lost 1 base, and 4 bases lay in between. CDR3 loop: CASSESGSNQPQHF. CDR3 bases: TGCGCCAGCAGTGAGTCTGGCAGCAATCAGCCCCAGCATTTT.

V usage is TRBV6-5 and J usage is TRBJ2-2; 7 nucleotides align to TRBD1. The trim removed 6 bases at V and 1 base at J, leaving 2 bases unmatched. Germline CDR1 reads MNHEY; CDR2 reads SVGAGI. This CDR3 region has 14 residues. CDR3: CASRGQQNTGELFF. The CDR3 DNA reads as TGTGCCAGCAGGGGACAGCAGAACACCGGGGAGCTGTTTTTT.

The CDR3 bases are TGTGCCAGCAGCTCATTGACCTTTACAGTATTCTATGGCTACACCTTC. It is translated as CASSSLTFTVFYGYTF. The chain couples TRBV5-6 to TRBJ1-2; no firm D call. Germline CDR1 and CDR2: SGHDT and YYEEEE. Between the trimmed V and J ends, which lost 3 bases and 4 bases, there was a span of 19 bases. CDR3 length equals 16 residues.

J is TRBJ2-1 and V is TRBV7-6, with 8 bases that match TRBD2. Germline V gene lookup returns CDR1 SGHVS and CDR2 FNYEAQ. V trimming: 5 bases; J trimming: 6 bases; junction bases outside the gene matches: 15. This CDR3 spans 17 amino acids. As DNA, the CDR3 is TGTGCCAGCAGCCGCCCGGCGGAGCGGGGGCCCCCCAATGAGCAGTTCTTC. Protein sequence: CASSRPAERGPPNEQFF. The full variable domain, its missing parts supplied by reference TRBV7-6 and TRBJ2-1, is GAGVSQSPRYKVTKRGQDVALRCDPISGHVSLYWYRQALGQGPEFLTYFNYEAQQDKSGLPNDRFSAERPEGSISTLTIQRTEQRDSAMYRCASSRPAERGPPNEQFFGPGTRLTVL.

The CDR3 sequence: CASRTRGGSNQPQHF. CDR3 nucleotides: TGTGCCAGCAGGACCCGGGGTGGTAGCAATCAGCCCCAGCATTTT. This chain connects TRBV21-1 to TRBJ1-5. TRBV21-1 is shown as a pseudogene. The CDR3 runs to 15 residues.

The chain joins TRBV27 to TRBJ2-1, with D possibly TRBD1 on 5 matching bases. Germline V CDR1 and CDR2: MNHEY, SMNVEV (reference sequence). V lost 2 bases, J lost 4 bases, and 18 bases lay in between. The CDR3 totals 17 residues. CDR3 residues: CASSLLDPLGLYNEQFF. CDR3 DNA sequence: TGTGCCAGCAGTTTACTGGACCCGTTGGGGCTTTACAATGAGCAGTTCTTC.

V gene TRBV7-2 combines with J gene TRBJ2-2; TRBD2 matches 10 bases. The CDR3 is made up of 16 amino acids. The germline V gene has CDR1 SGHTA and CDR2 FQGNSA. The ends lost 2 bases at V and 4 bases at J; junction bases unmatched: 4. The DNA for the CDR3 is TGTGCCAGCAGCTTAAGCAGGACTAGCGGCACCGGGGAGCTGTTTTTT. Its protein product is CASSLSRTSGTGELFF.

In this sample, this clone turned up once. The chain joins TRBV5-5 to TRBJ1-4; 9 bases are shared with TRBD1. CDR3 size: 14 residues. From germline, CDR1 is SGHKS and CDR2 YYEKEE (reference sequence). V lost 4 bases to trimming and J lost 6 bases; unmatched junction nucleotides: 4. The CDR3 nucleotides are TGTGCCAGCAGCCTAGACAGGGGGTATGAAAAACTGTTTTTT. It translates to CASSLDRGYEKLFF.

The chain links TRBV11-2 to TRBJ1-6; D is undetermined. Germline CDR1 is SGHAT and CDR2 is FQNNGV. Trimming pared 1 base from V and 0 bases from J, leaving 13 bases between. This CDR3 is 18 amino acids long. CDR3: CASSLGRGGSSYNSPLHF. CDR3 in DNA: TGTGCCAGCAGCTTAGGACGGGGAGGGAGCTCCTATAATTCACCCCTCCACTTT.

This clone was seen a handful of times. V gene TRBV5-6 combines with J gene TRBJ1-1; TRBD1 aligns across 9 bases. Trimming took 2 bases from V and 6 from J; bases not matched to a gene: 5. From germline, CDR1 is SGHDT and CDR2 YYEEEE. This CDR3 has 14 amino acids. The CDR3 loop is CASSFRDRVPEAFF. The CDR3, as DNA: TGTGCCAGCAGCTTCCGGGACAGGGTCCCTGAAGCTTTCTTT.

J is TRBJ2-7 and V is TRBV10-3; D gene ambiguous. The V end lost 5 bases, the J end lost 2 bases, and 13 bases lay between the germline ends. The CDR3 has 14 amino acids. CDR1 and CDR2 from the germline V gene are ENHRY and SYGVKD. CDR3 protein: CAISPSLSTYEQYV. CDR3 bases: TGTGCCATCAGTCCGTCCCTATCGACCTACGAGCAGTACGTC.

V and J are TRBV7-9 and TRBJ2-5; TRBD2 is a possible D gene (7 bases). Germline CDR1 and CDR2: SEHNR and FQNEAQ (reference sequence). The CDR3 is 14 amino acids. V lost 5 bases and J 5 bases, leaving 15 bases between the germline ends. CDR3 coding DNA: TGTGCCAGCAGCCCGAGGGGGGGCGGCGAGACCCAGTACTTC. Translating gives CASSPRGGGETQYF.

The CDR3 nucleotides read TGTGCCAGCAGCCCTAGTTCGGCTGAGCAGTTCTTC. Protein product: CASSPSSAEQFF. V is TRBV7-2 and J is TRBJ2-1; D remains ambiguous. Trimming took 5 bases from V and 9 from J, leaving 11 bases between them. The CDR3 runs to 12 residues. Germline lookup yields CDR1 SGHTA and CDR2 FQGNSA.

The chain combines TRBV10-1 with TRBJ2-5; D ambiguous. V was cut by 3 bases and J by 4 bases, with 9 bases left in between. In germline, CDR1 is WNHNN, CDR2 SYGVQD (reference sequence). This CDR3 is built from 13 residues. CDR3 protein: CASSDGLGETQYF. CDR3 DNA: TGCGCCAGCAGTGACGGCCTAGGAGAGACCCAGTACTTC.

The chain links TRBV10-3 to TRBJ2-1, with 11 bases fitting TRBD2. The CDR3 extends over 16 amino acids. V lost 8 bases and J lost 3; bases outside the gene matches: 9. Germline assignment: CDR1 ENHRY and CDR2 SYGVKD. CDR3 residues: CAIGSTSGTIYNEQFF. CDR3 in DNA: TGTGCCATCGGGTCGACTAGCGGGACGATCTACAATGAGCAGTTCTTC.

This clone has a handful of counts. V gene TRBV19 combines with J gene TRBJ1-5; 12 bases match TRBD1. V trimming: 6 bases; J trimming: 5 bases; junction bases outside the gene matches: 2. The CDR3 is made up of 14 amino acids. Germline loops: CDR1 LNHDA, CDR2 SQIVND (reference sequence). CDR3 nucleotide sequence: TGTGCCAGTAGGGGACAGGGGGCCGATCAGCCCCAGCATTTT. Its translation is CASRGQGADQPQHF. Looking up the rest from reference TRBV19 and TRBJ1-5 gives the full variable domain: DGGITQSPKYLFRKEGQNVTLSCEQNLNHDAMYWYRQDPGQGLRLIYYSQIVNDFQKGDIAEGYSVSREKKESFPLTVTSAQKNPTAFYLCASRGQGADQPQHFGDGTRLSIL.

The genes are TRBV5-1 and TRBJ1-2; 7 bases map to TRBD1. Germline V CDR1 and CDR2: SGHRS, YFSETQ. The junction had 7 bases not matched to a gene; V was cut back by 4 bases and J by 1 base. CDR3 length: 15 amino acids. The CDR3 nucleotides are TGCGCCAGCAGCCCAGCGACAGGGCTTAACTATGGCTACACCTTC. It encodes CASSPATGLNYGYTF.

J is TRBJ1-5 and V is TRBV2; D is possibly TRBD1 (5 bases). Trimming left V 1 base short and J 4 bases short, with 5 bases between. The germline V gene has CDR1 SNHLY and CDR2 FYNNEI. The CDR3 runs 13 residues. CDR3 protein: CASSEGQNQPQHF. For the CDR3, the DNA is TGTGCCAGCAGTGAAGGACAGAATCAGCCCCAGCATTTT.